The 11 T cell receptor beta chains listed next were all sequenced from one sample in a study of blood T cells in healthy people across ages. The authors ran a second PCR of 7 to 11 cycles using a sample-barcoded 5' primer and a J-beta primer mix. TCRdb re-called the 5' RACE reads with MiXCR, one entry per CDR3 protein. The sample carries some 1.5 million distinct CDR3 sequences, 35% to 45% recorded once. The source material was blood. The source is a woman under 30 in good health.

This clonotype has only one observation. The chain links TRBV14 to TRBJ1-3; D not resolved. Germline V gene data show CDR1 as SGHDN and CDR2 as FVKESK. Between the trimmed V and J ends, which lost 4 bases and 0 bases, there was a span of 13 bases. CDR3 length: 16 residues. CDR3 DNA: TGTGCCAGCAGCCCGGGTCGGAAGGCCTCTGGAAACACCATATATTTT. This translates into CASSPGRKASGNTIYF.

The chain links TRBV6-1 to TRBJ1-5; 8 positions match TRBD1. The V segment lost 6 bases and the J segment 9 bases; nucleotides outside the gene matches: 10. CDR1 is MNHNS, CDR2 SASEGT, per germline. The CDR3 totals 14 residues. Here the CDR3 DNA reads TGTGCCAGCAGCCCCGACAGGGGCCGCCGGCCCCAGCATTTT. Its protein is CASSPDRGRRPQHF.

This sequence joins TRBV5-1 and TRBJ1-2; D unresolved. Germline CDR1 SGHRS, CDR2 YFSETQ. V was cut by 3 bases and J by 8 bases, with 11 bases left in between. The CDR3 covers 12 residues. CDR3: CASSSDNLGYTF. For the CDR3, the DNA is TGCGCCAGCAGCTCTGACAACTTGGGCTACACCTTC.

The chain recombines TRBV4-1 with TRBJ1-1; maybe TRBD1 (6 bases). The CDR3 spans 17 residues. V lost 8 bases and J lost 1, with 23 bases in between. CDR1 is MGHRA, CDR2 YSYEKL, per germline. CDR3 nucleotide sequence: TGCGCCAGCTATACCTTCTTCGGGGGGGCAGAGAACACTGAAGCTTTCTTT. This gives the protein CASYTFFGGAENTEAFF.

The chain has TRBV20-1 and TRBJ2-3; 7 nucleotides agree with TRBD1. V lost 1 base, J lost 4 bases, and 2 bases stayed unmatched. The CDR3 is 13 residues long. CDR1 and CDR2 from the germline V gene are DFQATT and SNEGSKA (reference sequence). The CDR3: CSARGQGPDTQYF. The CDR3 DNA is TGCAGTGCTAGAGGACAGGGTCCAGATACGCAGTATTTT.

The chain joins TRBV13 to TRBJ1-2; 8 nucleotides align to TRBD1. The CDR3 length is 14 residues. J gave up 3 bases and V 4 bases, and 4 bases lay outside the gene matches. The germline V gene has CDR1 PRHDT and CDR2 FYEKMQ (reference sequence). In DNA form, the CDR3 reads TGTGCCAGCAGCTACAGGGGGAATTACTATGGCTACACCTTC. It codes for CASSYRGNYYGYTF.

The rearrangement links TRBV29-1 to TRBJ1-2; D gene unclear. Looked up from germline, CDR1 is SQVTM and CDR2 is ANQGSEA. This CDR3 is 12 amino acids long. V gave up 7 bases and J gave up 5 bases, with 14 bases separating them. The CDR3 DNA reads as TGCAGCGGATGGGAAGGAGGTTATGGCTACACCTTC. Translation: CSGWEGGYGYTF.

The chain has TRBV10-2 and TRBJ1-6; D may be TRBD1 (5 bases). The CDR3 totals 15 residues. The V end lost 8 bases, the J end lost 7 bases, and 18 bases lay between the germline ends. CDR1 and CDR2 (germline): WSHSY, SAAADI. The CDR3 nucleotides read TGCGCCAGCGGGAGGTGGGGCATCAGGAATTCACCCCTCCACTTT. Encoded protein: CASGRWGIRNSPLHF.

This clonotype was counted only a few times. The chain couples TRBV7-2 to TRBJ2-1; 7 nucleotides match TRBD1. The germline CDR1 and CDR2 sequences are SGHTA and FQGNSA. There are 16 residues in the CDR3. J lost 3 bases, V lost 5 bases, and 10 bases had no gene match. The CDR3 DNA reads TGTGCCAGCAGCGTAGACGGGACAGAAATCTACAATGAGCAGTTCTTC. Protein: CASSVDGTEIYNEQFF.

A remark on this clonotype: One end of the junction is discordant with germline, which a read error may explain. The chain is built from TRBV12-3 or TRBV12-4 and TRBJ2-3; D gene unclear. The CDR3 contains 13 residues. CDR3 amino acids: CARSFAITDTQYF. In DNA, the CDR3 is TGTGCCCGCAGTTTTGCCATCACAGATACGCAGTATTTT.

This clonotype has more than one count but fewer than ten. The rearrangement links TRBV7-9 to TRBJ1-2, with D hard to call. V lost 6 bases, J lost 3 bases, and 20 bases lay in between. The CDR3 is 16 amino acids. In germline, CDR1 is SEHNR, CDR2 FQNEAQ (reference sequence). CDR3 protein: CASSSPGEEIDYGYTF. For the CDR3, the DNA is TGTGCCAGCAGTTCACCGGGCGAGGAAATTGACTATGGCTACACCTTC.